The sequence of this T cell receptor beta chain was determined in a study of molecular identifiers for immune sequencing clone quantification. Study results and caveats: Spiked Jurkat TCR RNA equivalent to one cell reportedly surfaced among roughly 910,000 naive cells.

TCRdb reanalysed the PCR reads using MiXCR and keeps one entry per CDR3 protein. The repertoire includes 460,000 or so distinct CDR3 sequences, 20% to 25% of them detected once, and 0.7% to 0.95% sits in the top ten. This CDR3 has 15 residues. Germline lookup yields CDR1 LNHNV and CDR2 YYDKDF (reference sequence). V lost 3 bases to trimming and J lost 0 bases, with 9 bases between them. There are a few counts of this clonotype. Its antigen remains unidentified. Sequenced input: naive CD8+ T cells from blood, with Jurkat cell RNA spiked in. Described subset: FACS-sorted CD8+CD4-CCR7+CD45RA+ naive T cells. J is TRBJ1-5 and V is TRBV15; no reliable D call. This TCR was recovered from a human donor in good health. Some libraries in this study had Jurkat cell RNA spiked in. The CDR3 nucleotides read TGTGCCACCAGCAGTGGGGTCGTTAGCAATCAGCCCCAGCATTTT. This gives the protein CATSSGVVSNQPQHF.